This T cell receptor (beta chain) was recorded in a study of shared clonotypes between healthy human individuals. General observations from the study: Sorted-subset sequencing, rarefaction showed, was incomplete despite large depth. Across subsets, estimated richness was generally greater for naive than for memory populations.

An assay was performed, and its level was deep. Measured with immunoSEQ multiplex PCR; TCRdb has only the in-frame clones, and not every one. The sample records over a million clones, around 78% being singletons. About this clone: Its antigen is still unknown.

The CDR3 covers 14 residues. V gave up 3 bases and J gave up 2 bases, with 9 bases separating them. CDR1 SGHRS and CDR2 YFSETQ come from the germline V gene. The specimen sequenced was memory CD4+ T cells from PBMCs. Subset in this sample: CD45RA-negative fraction. This receptor was obtained from a man in his late teens or twenties in good health. Some clones in this sample may be carry-over from other donors' samples. The chain uses TRBV5-1 and TRBJ1-5; D is uncertain. The CDR3 DNA reads TGCGCCAGCAGCTCCGACCTCGGCAATCAGCCCCAGCATTTT. Its protein product is CASSSDLGNQPQHF.